The present entry profiles one TCR beta chain with its context. Its specific antigen is unknown. No base quality information exists; no much larger clone differs at one position. With the immunoSEQ assay, which is a bias-controlled multiplex PCR relying on V- and J-specific primers, TCR beta CDR3 regions were amplified from genomic DNA. In a second PCR step, a proprietary barcode and Illumina adapter sequences were attached to the CDR3 amplicons. CDR3 libraries were sequenced on an Illumina MiSeq instrument. The source study handled its data this way. Export and quality control were performed with immunoSEQ Analyzer 3.0, and downstream analyses were performed with R Bioconductor and Immunarch. Only productive rearrangements within the normalized downsampled data set were used in the calculation of repertoire metrics. In the normalized cohort, clonotypes with more than 5 templates were defined as pathologically expanded. The Inverse Simpson Index served as the measure of repertoire diversity. To capture all clonotypes, the CMV-specificity analyses were run on the non-normalized data set. TCRdb re-hosts the immuneACCESS table, in-frame sequences only. Its copies lack some clones; in the studies checked, an unresolved V gene accounts for under half of them, and the cause for the rest is not known. D and trimming were read from the DNA, whereas the V and J calls and clone size are those reported in that table. This sample has fewer than 45,000 clones in its table, and approximately 88% of those were observed once. The top ten clonotypes cover roughly 1.9% of the sample.

Blood samples for TCR beta sequencing were given by related transplant donors. Nuclei Lysis Solution was used to extract genomic DNA from fresh or cryopreserved unfractionated peripheral blood mononuclear cells. This entry belongs to a study of T cell clonotyping in hematopoietic cell transplantation (dated by TCRdb to the early 2020s). About the study as a whole: A total of 130 or so blood samples were gathered in the study from a few dozen consecutive transplant recipients along with their related donors. Patient recruitment ran from 2015 to early 2017, and follow-up continued until late 2020 or death. What the study reported, not specific to this receptor: Broader posttransplant TCR repertoire diversity was predicted by donor and pretransplant recipient Inverse Simpson Index values. Overlap with donor repertoires was found for only a small fraction of recipient repertoires, with over 97% found to appear de novo at the given depth. After transplant, TCR diversity in recipients dropped, and pathologically expanded clonotypes climbed progressively between day 30 and day 180. The sample size was limited, and CD4 and CD8 repertoire contributions could not be separated because cells were not sorted.

The CDR3 contains 14 residues, cysteine and phenylalanine counted. Only the CDR3 region is kept as DNA, spanning 42 bases read in frame from base 1. The V and J ends are trimmed by 3 bases and 8 bases, leaving 16 bases between them. Based on the germline V gene (reference sequence), the CDR1 and CDR2 sequences are GTSNPN and SVGIG. This TCR was recovered from a woman aged 40 to 55 in good health. Some clones in this sample may be carry-over from other donors' samples. Sequencing used peripheral blood mononuclear cells. The V and J segments used are TRBV30 and TRBJ1-4; D gene: possibly TRBD1, on 6 matching bases. DNA sequence: TGTGCCTGGAGATCACAGGGATGGGGCGAAAAACTGTTTTTT. This is translated as CAWRSQGWGEKLFF.